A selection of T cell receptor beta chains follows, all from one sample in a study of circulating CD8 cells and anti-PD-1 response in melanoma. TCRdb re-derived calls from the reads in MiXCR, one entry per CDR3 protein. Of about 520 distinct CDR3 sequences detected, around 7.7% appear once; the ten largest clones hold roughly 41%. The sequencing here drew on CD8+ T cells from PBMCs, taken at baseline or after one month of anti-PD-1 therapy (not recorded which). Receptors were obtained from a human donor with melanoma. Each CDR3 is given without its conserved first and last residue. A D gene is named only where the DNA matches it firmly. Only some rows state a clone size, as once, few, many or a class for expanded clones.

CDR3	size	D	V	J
ASSSGTMWWSESEAF	few	NA	TRBV19	TRBJ1-1
SAADRAEADTQY	large	TRBD1	TRBV20-1	TRBJ2-3
ASRRQPRIPAAYEQY	medium-sized	NA	TRBV23-1	TRBJ2-7
ASSSLQGRLF	few	NA	TRBV27	TRBJ1-4
ASSTLRETEAF	NA	NA	TRBV13	TRBJ1-1
ASSLMGGTDTQY	medium-sized	NA	TRBV7-3	TRBJ2-3
ATQTGAGELF	large	TRBD1	TRBV19	TRBJ2-2
SATREILSSTDTQY	medium-sized	NA	TRBV20-1	TRBJ2-3
ATSDLSLAALQETQY	large	TRBD2	TRBV24-1	TRBJ2-5
SVVGIEWGETQY	medium-sized	NA	TRBV29-1	TRBJ2-5
ASSNDPISSTDTQY	large	NA	TRBV19	TRBJ2-3
ASSFRDRTYEQY	NA	TRBD1	TRBV13	TRBJ2-7
SARSFTDTQY	medium-sized	NA	TRBV20-1	TRBJ2-3
AWSKGTGMPTNYGYT	large	TRBD1	TRBV30	TRBJ1-2